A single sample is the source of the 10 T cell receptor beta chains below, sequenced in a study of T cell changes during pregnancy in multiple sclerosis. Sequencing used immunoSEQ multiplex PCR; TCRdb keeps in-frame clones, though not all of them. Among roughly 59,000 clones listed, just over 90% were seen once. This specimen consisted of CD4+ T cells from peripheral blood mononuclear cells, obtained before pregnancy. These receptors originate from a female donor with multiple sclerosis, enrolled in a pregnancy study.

The CDR3 DNA reads TGTGCCATCAGGGATGGAACTAGCGGGAGAGTATTTGAGCAGTTCTTC. Translated, it gives CAIRDGTSGRVFEQFF. The chain combines TRBV10-3 with TRBJ2-1; 11 nucleotides align to TRBD2. This CDR3 comprises 16 residues. Germline trimming cut 6 bases from V and 9 bases from J; bases unmatched to any gene: 13. Germline loops: CDR1 ENHRY, CDR2 SYGVKD.

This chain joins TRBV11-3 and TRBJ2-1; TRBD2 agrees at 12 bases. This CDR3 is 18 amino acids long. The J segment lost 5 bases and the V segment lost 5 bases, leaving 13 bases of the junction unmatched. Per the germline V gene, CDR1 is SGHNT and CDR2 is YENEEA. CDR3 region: CASSPLAGGPLGNNEQFF. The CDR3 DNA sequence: TGTGCCAGCAGCCCCCTAGCGGGAGGGCCCCTGGGCAACAATGAGCAGTTCTTC.

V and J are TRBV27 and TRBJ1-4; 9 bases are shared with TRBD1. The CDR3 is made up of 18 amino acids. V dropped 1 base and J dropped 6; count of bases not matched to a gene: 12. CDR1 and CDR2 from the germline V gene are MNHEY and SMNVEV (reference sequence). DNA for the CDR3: TGTGCCAGCAGTTTATTTTTACCCAACAGGGGGCGTGATGAAAAACTGTTTTTT. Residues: CASSLFLPNRGRDEKLFF. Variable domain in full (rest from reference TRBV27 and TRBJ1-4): EAQVTQNPRYLITVTGKKLTVTCSQNMNHEYMSWYRQDPGLGLRQIYYSMNVEVTDKGDVPEGYKVSRKEKRNFPLILESPSPNQTSLYFCASSLFLPNRGRDEKLFFGSGTQLSVL.

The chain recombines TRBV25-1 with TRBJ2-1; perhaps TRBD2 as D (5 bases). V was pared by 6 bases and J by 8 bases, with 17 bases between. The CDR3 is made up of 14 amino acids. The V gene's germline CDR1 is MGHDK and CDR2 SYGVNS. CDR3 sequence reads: CASSEGARRHEQFF. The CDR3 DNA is TGTGCCAGCAGCGAGGGAGCTAGACGCCATGAGCAGTTCTTC.

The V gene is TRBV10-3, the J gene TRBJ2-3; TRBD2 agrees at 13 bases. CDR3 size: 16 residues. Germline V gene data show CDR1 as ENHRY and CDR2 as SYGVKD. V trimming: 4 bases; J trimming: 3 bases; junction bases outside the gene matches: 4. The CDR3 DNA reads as TGTGCCATCAGTGCCGGACTAGCGGGAGTAACAGATACGCAGTATTTT. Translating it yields CAISAGLAGVTDTQYF.

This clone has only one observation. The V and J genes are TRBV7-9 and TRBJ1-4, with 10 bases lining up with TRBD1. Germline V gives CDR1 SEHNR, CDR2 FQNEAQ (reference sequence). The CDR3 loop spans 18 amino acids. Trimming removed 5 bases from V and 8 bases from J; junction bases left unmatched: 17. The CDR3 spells CASSRGGDRGYSGEKLFF. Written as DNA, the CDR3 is TGTGCCAGCAGCCGTGGCGGGGACAGGGGTTACTCAGGCGAAAAACTGTTTTTT.

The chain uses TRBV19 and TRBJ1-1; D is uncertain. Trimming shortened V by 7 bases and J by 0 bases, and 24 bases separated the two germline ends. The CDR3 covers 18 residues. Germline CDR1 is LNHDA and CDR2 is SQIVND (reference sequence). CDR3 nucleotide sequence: TGTGCCAGTACCAGAGTCGCGAATGACGGAGCCATGAACACTGAAGCTTTCTTT. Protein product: CASTRVANDGAMNTEAFF. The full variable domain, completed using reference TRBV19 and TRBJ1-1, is DGGITQSPKYLFRKEGQNVTLSCEQNLNHDAMYWYRQDPGQGLRLIYYSQIVNDFQKGDIAEGYSVSREKKESFPLTVTSAQKNPTAFYLCASTRVANDGAMNTEAFFGQGTRLTVV.

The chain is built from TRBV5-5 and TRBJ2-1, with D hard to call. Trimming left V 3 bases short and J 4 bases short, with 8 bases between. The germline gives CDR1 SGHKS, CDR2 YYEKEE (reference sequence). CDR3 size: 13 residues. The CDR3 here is CASSSPLYNEQFF. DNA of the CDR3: TGTGCCAGCAGCTCCCCACTATACAATGAGCAGTTCTTC.

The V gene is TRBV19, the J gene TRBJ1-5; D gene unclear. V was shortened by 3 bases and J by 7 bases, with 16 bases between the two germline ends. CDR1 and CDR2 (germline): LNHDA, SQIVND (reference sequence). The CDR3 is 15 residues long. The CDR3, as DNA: TGTGCCAGTAGTATTCTTGGAGGGTATGGCCAGCCCCAGCATTTT. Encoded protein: CASSILGGYGQPQHF.

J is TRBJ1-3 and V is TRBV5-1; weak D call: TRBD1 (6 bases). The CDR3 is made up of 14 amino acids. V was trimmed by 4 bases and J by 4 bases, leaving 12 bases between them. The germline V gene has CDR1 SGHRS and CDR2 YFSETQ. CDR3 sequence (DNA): TGCGCCAGCAGCGGGGGGGGCTTCGGAAACACCATATATTTT. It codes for CASSGGGFGNTIYF. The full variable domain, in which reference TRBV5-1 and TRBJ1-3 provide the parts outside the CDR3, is KAGVTQTPRYLIKTRGQQVTLSCSPISGHRSVSWYQQTPGQGLQFLFEYFSETQRNKGNFPGRFSGRQFSNSRSEMNVSTLELGDSALYLCASSGGGFGNTIYFGEGSWLTVV.